The TCR beta chain under discussion was sequenced for a study of CD8+ T cells in alopecia areata. Study results and limitations: It was lesional scalp, especially alopecia totalis/universalis, that showed higher clonality than normal scalp.

On this clone itself: Its antigen is unidentified.

The sequencing template was cDNA reverse transcribed from extracted RNA. This table comes from immunoSEQ multiplex PCR, and its TCRdb copy is limited to in-frame clones, with some not included. There are about 220,000 clones in the sample; under 60% occur only once, and 1.6% lies in the top ten. Indicated treatment: oral pan-JAK inhibitor, 5-10 mg twice daily. This CDR3 comprises 13 residues. CDR1 is ENHRY, CDR2 SYGVKD, per germline. V was clipped by 8 bases and J by 7 bases; unmatched bases: 8. The sequencing here drew on CD4+ T cells sorted from blood, taken at week 4, from a patient treated with tofacitinib. This clonotype originated in a human donor with alopecia areata. The chain carries TRBV10-3 and TRBJ2-1; 7 nucleotides line up with TRBD1. As DNA, the CDR3 is TGTGCCATCGGGCCAGGGGGTAGGAATGAGCAGTTCTTC. This encodes CAIGPGGRNEQFF.